Listed here are 19 T cell receptor beta chains from one sample, sequenced in a study of tumor-infiltrating lymphocytes in localized non-small cell lung cancer. Only in-frame clones appear in the TCRdb table, and some are missing; sequencing was by immunoSEQ multiplex PCR. The sample lists 3,000 to 4,500 clones, 58% seen once, with approximately 13% in the top ten. The sequenced sample was uninvolved lung tissue not adjacent to the tumor. These receptors were collected from a human donor with non-small cell lung cancer.

The chain links TRBV7-8 to TRBJ1-3; D is possibly TRBD1 (6 bases). The CDR3 runs to 15 residues. V lost 5 bases, J lost 2 bases, and 13 bases lay in between. Germline loops: CDR1 SGHVS, CDR2 FQNEAQ. CDR3 DNA: TGTGCCAGCAGCCCCAGGGGAGCGGCTGGAAACACCATATATTTT. Its protein product is CASSPRGAAGNTIYF.

The genes are TRBV4-2 and TRBJ1-5; a possible D gene is TRBD1 (6 bases). V shed 0 bases and J shed 2 bases, with 8 bases lying between them. The CDR3 is 15 residues long. The germline V gene has CDR1 LGHNA and CDR2 YNFKEQ. The CDR3 DNA follows: TGTGCCAGCAGCCAAGAACAGGGTGGCAATCAGCCCCAGCATTTT. This gives the protein CASSQEQGGNQPQHF.

The gene calls are TRBV2 and TRBJ2-2; D may be TRBD2 (5 bases). The CDR3 sequence is 15 residues long. V was clipped by 3 bases and J by 6 bases, with 14 bases between them. Looked up from germline, CDR1 is SNHLY and CDR2 is FYNNEI. The CDR3 region has the DNA TGTGCCAGCAGTGATGCGGGCGGTTTCCCCGGGGAGCTGTTTTTT. Its translation: CASSDAGGFPGELFF.

The gene calls are TRBV5-1 and TRBJ1-4; TRBD1 is a possible D gene (5 bases). The CDR3 has 14 residues. V lost 4 bases and J 4 bases, leaving 11 bases between the germline ends. In germline, CDR1 is SGHRS, CDR2 YFSETQ. The CDR3 reads CASSLGPDNEKLFF. CDR3 bases: TGCGCCAGCAGCCTGGGACCCGATAATGAAAAACTGTTTTTT.

This clone was counted between two and nine times. The genes are TRBV5-1 and TRBJ1-1; D not resolved. V was cut by 2 bases and J by 5 bases, with 7 bases left in between. CDR1 is SGHRS and CDR2 is YFSETQ in the germline V gene. CDR3 length equals 12 residues. CDR3 nucleotides: TGCGCCAGCAGCTTCGCGGGTACTGAAGCTTTCTTT. As protein: CASSFAGTEAFF.

This clone came up a few times. The rearrangement joins TRBV5-4 to TRBJ2-7; TRBD2 matches 13 bases. The CDR3 length is 15 residues. Germline V gene sequence: CDR1 SGHNT, CDR2 YYREEE (reference sequence). The junction had 7 bases not matched to a gene; V was cut back by 4 bases and J by 6 bases. As DNA, the CDR3 is TGTGCCAGCAGCCCTACCGGACTAGCGGGAGTCGAGCAGTACTTC. It encodes CASSPTGLAGVEQYF.

This clone has more than one count but fewer than ten. The rearrangement links TRBV9 to TRBJ1-1, with 8 bases fitting TRBD1. The J segment lost 7 bases and the V segment lost 5 bases, leaving 7 bases of the junction unmatched. The V gene's germline CDR1 is SGDLS and CDR2 YYNGEE. The CDR3 is made up of 13 amino acids. CDR3 bases: TGTGCCAGCAGAGGACAGGGTGGAAGTGAAGCTTTCTTT. It encodes CASRGQGGSEAFF.

This rearrangement joins TRBV5-1 to TRBJ2-7; 12 bases are shared with TRBD1. The germline V gene has CDR1 SGHRS and CDR2 YFSETQ. V lost 4 bases to trimming and J lost 5 bases; unmatched junction nucleotides: 4. This CDR3 contains 14 residues. CDR3 in amino acids: CASSHGTGGDEQYF. Here the CDR3 DNA reads TGCGCCAGCAGCCACGGGACAGGGGGCGACGAGCAGTACTTC. Full variable domain (outside the CDR3, taken from reference TRBV5-1 and TRBJ2-7): KAGVTQTPRYLIKTRGQQVTLSCSPISGHRSVSWYQQTPGQGLQFLFEYFSETQRNKGNFPGRFSGRQFSNSRSEMNVSTLELGDSALYLCASSHGTGGDEQYFGPGTRLTVT.

The chain is built from TRBV29-1 and TRBJ1-2; 7 nucleotides agree with TRBD1. This CDR3 region has 15 residues. The ends lost 1 base at V and 4 bases at J; junction bases unmatched: 9. CDR1 is SQVTM and CDR2 is ANQGSEA in the germline V gene. The DNA for the CDR3 is TGCAGCGTTGAAGGTGACAGGGAAGGGAGCTATGGCTACACCTTC. Residues: CSVEGDREGSYGYTF.

This chain connects TRBV4-3 to TRBJ1-6; no definite D call. V was clipped by 4 bases and J by 8 bases, with 21 bases between them. The CDR3 is made up of 17 amino acids. Germline V gives CDR1 LGHNA, CDR2 YSLEER. The CDR3 region has the DNA TGCGCCAGCAGCCCCCCCTGGAGGGATCGGAGTTATTCACCCCTCCACTTT. Amino acid sequence: CASSPPWRDRSYSPLHF.

This rearrangement joins TRBV7-3 to TRBJ1-1; D gene ambiguous. CDR1 SGHTA and CDR2 FQGTGA come from the germline V gene. This CDR3 comprises 13 residues. Trimming pared 2 bases from V and 1 base from J, leaving 5 bases between. CDR3: CASSLGRNTEAFF. The CDR3 bases are TGTGCCAGCAGCTTAGGGAGGAACACTGAAGCTTTCTTT.

The CDR3 region has the DNA TGTGCCAGCAGTGATAGGGGGCAGGGGTCCACCTACGAGCAGTACTTC. It specifies CASSDRGQGSTYEQYF. The chain carries TRBV6-1 and TRBJ2-7, with TRBD1 matching over 7 bases. The germline gives CDR1 MNHNS, CDR2 SASEGT. CDR3 size: 16 residues. The junction had 10 bases not matched to a gene; V was cut back by 3 bases and J by 2 bases.

CDR3 sequence (DNA): TGTGCCACCAGCAGAGGGCAGCCCGGGGGCAATGAGCAGTTCTTC. It translates to CATSRGQPGGNEQFF. The V gene is TRBV15, the J gene TRBJ2-1, with D possibly being TRBD2 (6 bases). In germline, CDR1 is LNHNV, CDR2 YYDKDF (reference sequence). The CDR3 contains 15 residues. V was trimmed by 1 base and J by 6 bases, leaving 13 bases between them.

This clone has only one observation. V is TRBV7-2 and J is TRBJ2-7, with D uncertain. The CDR3 totals 11 residues. V was clipped by 2 bases and J by 5 bases, with 4 bases between them. The germline V gene encodes CDR1 SGHTA and CDR2 FQGNSA. The DNA for the CDR3 is TGTGCCAGCAGCTTAAGAGACGAGCAGTACTTC. It translates to CASSLRDEQYF. Using reference TRBV7-2 and TRBJ2-7 for the parts outside the CDR3, the full variable domain is GAGVSQSPSNKVTEKGKDVELRCDPISGHTALYWYRQSLGQGLEFLIYFQGNSAPDKSGLPSDRFSAERTGGSVSTLTIQRTQQEDSAVYLCASSLRDEQYFGPGTRLTVT.

J is TRBJ2-1 and V is TRBV5-3, with D possibly matching TRBD2 (5 bases). TRBV5-3 is an open reading frame whose function is uncertain. The CDR3 is made up of 17 amino acids. V shed 0 bases and J shed 0 bases, with 13 bases lying between them. CDR3 residues: CARSLVRTFSSYNEQFF. CDR3 in DNA: TGTGCCAGAAGCTTGGTAAGGACTTTTAGCTCCTACAATGAGCAGTTCTTC.

To note about this clone: Relative to the germline gene, one junction end is altered; a read error may explain this. The chain couples TRBV11-3 to TRBJ2-5; the D gene is possibly TRBD1 (7 bases). The germline V gene encodes CDR1 SGHNT and CDR2 YENEEA. The CDR3 consists of 16 residues. Here the CDR3 reads CASSLAAGQTQGTQYF. CDR3 DNA sequence: TGTGCCAGCAGCTTAGCGGCGGGACAGACCCAAGGGACCCAGTACTTC.

The CDR3, as DNA: TGTGCCAGCAGTGAAAGAGGACAGCTTACTTACGAGCAGTACTTC. Amino acid sequence: CASSERGQLTYEQYF. V is TRBV2 and J is TRBJ2-7; D may be TRBD1 (6 bases). Trimming took 2 bases from V and 4 from J, leaving 15 bases between them. The germline V gene encodes CDR1 SNHLY and CDR2 FYNNEI. The CDR3 is 15 amino acids.

The chain links TRBV10-3 to TRBJ1-2; D gene unclear. The CDR3 has 13 amino acids. The germline V gene has CDR1 ENHRY and CDR2 SYGVKD. Trimming removed 3 bases at V and 4 bases at J, with 9 bases between. CDR3 protein: CAISEGLGYGYTF. The DNA of the CDR3 is TGTGCCATCAGTGAAGGGTTAGGCTATGGCTACACCTTC.

This clone turned up a few times. The V gene is TRBV6-6, the J gene TRBJ2-5; D unresolved. The V end was cut by 4 bases, the J end by 5 bases, with 20 bases between. There are 16 residues in the CDR3. CDR1 is MNHNY, CDR2 SVGAGI, per germline (reference sequence). The CDR3 nucleotides read TGTGCCAGCAGTTGGACCGTCCAGAGAGGAAGGGAGACCCAGTACTTC. The encoded protein is CASSWTVQRGRETQYF.